This TCR beta chain was sequenced for a study of cytomegalovirus exposure and HLA in healthy donors. Study-wide results and caveats: Some V segments (TRBV6-2 and TRBV6-3 among them) were excluded as indistinguishable.

The germline gives CDR1 SGHNT, CDR2 YENEEA. The CDR3 is 16 residues long. V gave up 5 bases and J gave up 0 bases; unmatched junction bases: 4. The PCR ran on 60 Vbeta and 13 Jbeta primers. Profiled with immunoSEQ multiplex PCR; TCRdb holds only in-frame clones, not every one. The sample holds approximately 120,000 clones, about two thirds seen once. To note about this clone: The antigen is unknown.

The V gene is TRBV11-3, the J gene TRBJ2-1; 10 nucleotides align to TRBD1. The clonotype comes from a man aged 25 to 40 in good health and CMV-seronegative. Source material: PBMCs. The CDR3 loop reads CASSPGQGSSYNEQFF. The CDR3 region has the DNA TGTGCCAGCAGCCCGGGACAGGGGAGCTCCTACAATGAGCAGTTCTTC.